The rows below give T cell receptor beta chains drawn from one sample of a study of blood T cells in healthy people across ages. From the 5' RACE reads, TCRdb called clonotypes with MiXCR, one entry per CDR3 protein. The sample has approximately 820,000 distinct CDR3 sequences; 44% are singletons. Source material: blood. Source of these receptors: a man in his sixties in good health. CDR3s include the opening cysteine and the closing phenylalanine or tryptophan. D genes are given only for firm matches. Not all rows give a size; the values are once, few, many and, for expanded clones, a class.

>TRBJ1-5|TRBV12-3/TRBV12-4|NA|NA
TGTGCCAGCACTTTATCCCGGGAGCAGCCCCAGCATTTT
CASTLSREQPQHF
>TRBJ1-6|TRBV5-6|NA|NA
TGTGCCAGCAGCTTGGCCGGGCTGCCCAATTCACCCCTCCACTTT
CASSLAGLPNSPLHF
>TRBJ2-7|TRBV6-2/TRBV6-3|TRBD2|few
TGTGCCAGCAGATTTCCGGGACTAGCGGGGGTGTACTTC
CASRFPGLAGVYF
>TRBJ2-3|TRBV6-5|NA|few
TGTGCCAGCAGCCACGGGCGCGGCACAGATACGCAGTATTTT
CASSHGRGTDTQYF
>TRBJ2-7|TRBV7-9|NA|few
TGTGCCAGCAGCTTAGCCACAATCCGTGCGAGCGAGCAGTACTTC
CASSLATIRASEQYF
>TRBJ1-1|TRBV7-9|NA|few
TGTGCCAGCAGCGCTACAAAGAACACTGAAGCTTTCTTT
CASSATKNTEAFF
>TRBJ1-6|TRBV20-1|TRBD1|NA
TGCAGTGCTCTCATCGGACAGGGAGGCTCCTATAATTCACCCCTCCACTTT
CSALIGQGGSYNSPLHF
>TRBJ2-7|TRBV4-3|TRBD1|few
TGCGCCAGCAGCCAAAATGCGCTGACAGGGCTCACCTACGAGCAGTACTTC
CASSQNALTGLTYEQYF
>TRBJ1-4|TRBV20-1|NA|NA
TGCAGTGCTCCCCCCCCACAGGGCCCAAATGAAAAACTGTTTTTT
CSAPPPQGPNEKLFF
>TRBJ1-2|TRBV5-1|NA|NA
TGCGCCAGCAGCGGGGGCCCAGGAGGCTATGGCTACACCTTC
CASSGGPGGYGYTF
>TRBJ1-2|TRBV13|NA|few
TGTGCCAGCAGCCCCCCCGGCGGCTACACCTTC
CASSPPGGYTF
>TRBJ2-3|TRBV20-1|TRBD2|NA
TGCAGTGCTAGAAGTAGAGGACTAGCGGGGCCCTTGGGCACAGATACGCAGTATTTT
CSARSRGLAGPLGTDTQYF
>TRBJ2-1|TRBV3-1|NA|NA
TGTGCCAGCAGGCAGTTTGGGGGACACCTACAGTTCTTC
CASRQFGGHLQFF
>TRBJ2-1|TRBV29-1|TRBD1|few
TGCAGCGTGGTCGGACAGGGCCCCTACAATGAGCAGTTCTTC
CSVVGQGPYNEQFF
>TRBJ2-2|TRBV20-1|NA|NA
TGCAGTGCTAGGAGGGTTGACACCGGGGAGCTGTTTTTT
CSARRVDTGELFF
>TRBJ1-1|TRBV4-3|NA|few
TGCGCCAGCAGCCAAGACCCGGCCGGGAGGGCTTTCTTT
CASSQDPAGRAFF
>TRBJ2-2|TRBV29-1|NA|NA
TGCAGCGTTGAAGCTGCGAACACCGGGGAGCTGTTTTTT
CSVEAANTGELFF
>TRBJ2-2|TRBV5-6|TRBD2|NA
TGTGCCAGCAGCTTGAAAGTAGCGGGGGACACCGGGGAGCTGTTTTTT
CASSLKVAGDTGELFF
>TRBJ2-5|TRBV11-2|NA|NA
TGTGCCAGCAGCAACCGACGAATGCAGTACTTC
CASSNRRMQYF
>TRBJ2-1|TRBV6-2/TRBV6-3|TRBD1|NA
TGTGCCAGCAGTAATGACGGGACAGGGACCTACAATGAGCAGTTCTTC
CASSNDGTGTYNEQFF
>TRBJ2-6|TRBV20-1|NA|NA
TGCAGTGCTAGATTAGGGGGGGGGCTTGGGGCCAACGTCCTGACTTTC
CSARLGGGLGANVLTF
>TRBJ2-7|TRBV5-1|TRBD1|NA
TGCGCCAGCAGCCTGGGAGGGACAGGGTGCTACGAGCAGTACTTC
CASSLGGTGCYEQYF
>TRBJ1-1|TRBV6-1|NA|NA
TGTGCCAGCAGTGTAGGACAATTCATGAACACTGAAGCTTTCTTT
CASSVGQFMNTEAFF
>TRBJ2-2|TRBV9|NA|NA
TGTGCCAGCAGCGCGGGGACCATAAACACCGGGGAGCTGTTTTTT
CASSAGTINTGELFF
>TRBJ2-3|TRBV12-3/TRBV12-4|TRBD2|NA
TGTGCCAGCAGTCCGAATCTCCCGGGGGGAGGCGCTACGCAGTATTTT
CASSPNLPGGGATQYF